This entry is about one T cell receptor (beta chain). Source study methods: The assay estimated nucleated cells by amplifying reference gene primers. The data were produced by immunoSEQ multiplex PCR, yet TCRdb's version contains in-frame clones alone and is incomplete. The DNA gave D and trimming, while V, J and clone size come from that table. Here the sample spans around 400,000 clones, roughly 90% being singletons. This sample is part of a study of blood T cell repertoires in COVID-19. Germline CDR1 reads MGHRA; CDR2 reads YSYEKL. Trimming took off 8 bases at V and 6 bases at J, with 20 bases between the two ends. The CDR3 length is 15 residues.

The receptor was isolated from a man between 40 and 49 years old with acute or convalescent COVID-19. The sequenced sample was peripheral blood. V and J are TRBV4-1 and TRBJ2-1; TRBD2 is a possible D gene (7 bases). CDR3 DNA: TGCGCCAGCTTGGGAGGGGGGGCGAGCATCAATGAGCAGTTCTTC. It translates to CASLGGGASINEQFF.